There are many counts of the clone carrying this T cell receptor (beta chain). Its matching antigen is unknown. There are 11 residues in the CDR3. Germline CDR1 and CDR2: MDHEN and SYDVKM. V lost 3 bases and J lost 7, with 3 bases in between. The sample is drawn from a study of tumor-infiltrating lymphocytes in glioblastoma multiforme. Study-level findings and limits: Functional subtype sorting of these T cells was not performed. Clone frequencies may be distorted by unequal TCR transcripts per cell.

TCRB libraries came from RNA via three nested multiplex PCR rounds. TCRB cDNA was made from around 0.5 ug total RNA. No unique molecular identifiers were described for these TCRB libraries. TCRdb reprocessed the multiplex PCR reads with MiXCR, giving one entry per CDR3 protein. This repertoire shows tens of thousands of distinct CDR3 sequences, around 60% found once; its top ten account for roughly a third. This receptor was identified in a male donor with glioblastoma. The gene calls are TRBV28 and TRBJ2-2; D not resolved. Sequenced input: brain tumor tissue. The CDR3 DNA follows: TGTGCCAGCAGTTTCAACGGGGAGCTGTTTTTT. Translated: CASSFNGELFF.